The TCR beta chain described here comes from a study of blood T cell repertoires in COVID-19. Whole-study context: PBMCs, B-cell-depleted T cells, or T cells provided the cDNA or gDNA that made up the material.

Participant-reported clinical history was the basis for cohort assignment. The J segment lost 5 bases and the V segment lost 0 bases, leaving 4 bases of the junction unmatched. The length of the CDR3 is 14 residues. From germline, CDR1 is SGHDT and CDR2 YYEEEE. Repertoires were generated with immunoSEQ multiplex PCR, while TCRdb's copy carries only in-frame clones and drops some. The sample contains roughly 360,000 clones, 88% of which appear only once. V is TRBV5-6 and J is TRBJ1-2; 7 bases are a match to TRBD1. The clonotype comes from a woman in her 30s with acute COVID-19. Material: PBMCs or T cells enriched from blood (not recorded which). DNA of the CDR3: TGTGCCAGCAGCTTGGGGACAGGAAAATATGGCTACACCTTC. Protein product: CASSLGTGKYGYTF.